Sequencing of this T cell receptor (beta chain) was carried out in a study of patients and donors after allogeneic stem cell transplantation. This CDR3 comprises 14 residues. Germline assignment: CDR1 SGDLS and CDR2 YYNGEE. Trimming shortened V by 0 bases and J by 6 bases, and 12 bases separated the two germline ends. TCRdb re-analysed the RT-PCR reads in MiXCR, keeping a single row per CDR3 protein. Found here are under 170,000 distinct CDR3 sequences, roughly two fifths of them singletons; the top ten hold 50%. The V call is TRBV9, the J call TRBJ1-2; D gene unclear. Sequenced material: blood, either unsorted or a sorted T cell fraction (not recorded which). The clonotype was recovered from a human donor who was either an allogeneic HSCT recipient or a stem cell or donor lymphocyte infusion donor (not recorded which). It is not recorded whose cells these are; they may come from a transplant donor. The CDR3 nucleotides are TGTGCCAGCAGCGTAGGGGGATCGGACCATGGCTACACCTTC. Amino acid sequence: CASSVGGSDHGYTF.